This T cell receptor beta chain was sequenced during a study of T cells after yellow fever vaccination. Study summary: The fractions with low cell numbers were processed using SMART-Seq v4 Ultra Low Input. The study's findings and limits: Within FACS-sorted repertoires, abundant clonotypes contaminating from the bulk population could be present. Overall, a small share of clonotypes was seen in both CD4 and CD8 compartments.

TCRdb redid the calling of the 5' RACE reads with MiXCR, one entry per CDR3 protein. The repertoire holds some 120,000 distinct CDR3 sequences, with roughly 8.9% as singletons. This clonotype has ten or more counts. Antigen: not known. This CDR3 comprises 16 residues. Per germline, CDR1 LGHNA and CDR2 YSLEER. V was cut by 1 base and J by 0 bases, with 13 bases left in between. The receptor was isolated from a man aged 30-40 years who received the YFV17D yellow fever vaccine. Material: CD8+ T cells sorted from PBMCs, obtained 45 days after the yellow fever booster vaccination. This sequence joins TRBV4-3 and TRBJ2-7, with D perhaps TRBD1 (6 bases). This chain's CDR3 is CASSQGRADSSYEQYF. CDR3 bases: TGCGCCAGCAGCCAAGGACGGGCGGACAGCTCCTACGAGCAGTACTTC.